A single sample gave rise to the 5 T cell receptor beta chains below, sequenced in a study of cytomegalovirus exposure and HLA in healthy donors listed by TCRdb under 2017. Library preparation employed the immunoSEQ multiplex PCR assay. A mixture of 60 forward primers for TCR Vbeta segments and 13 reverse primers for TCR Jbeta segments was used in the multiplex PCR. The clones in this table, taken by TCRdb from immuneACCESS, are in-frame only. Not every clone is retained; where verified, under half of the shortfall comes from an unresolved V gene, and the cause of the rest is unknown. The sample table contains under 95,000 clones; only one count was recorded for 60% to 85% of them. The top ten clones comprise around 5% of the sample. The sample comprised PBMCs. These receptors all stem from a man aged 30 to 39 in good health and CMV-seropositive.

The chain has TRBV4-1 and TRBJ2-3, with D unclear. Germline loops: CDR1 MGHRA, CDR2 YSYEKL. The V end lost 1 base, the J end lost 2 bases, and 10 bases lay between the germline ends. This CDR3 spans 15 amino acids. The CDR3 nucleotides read TGCGCCAGCAGCCAAGCAGTAGCTCCCACAGATACGCAGTATTTT. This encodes CASSQAVAPTDTQYF.

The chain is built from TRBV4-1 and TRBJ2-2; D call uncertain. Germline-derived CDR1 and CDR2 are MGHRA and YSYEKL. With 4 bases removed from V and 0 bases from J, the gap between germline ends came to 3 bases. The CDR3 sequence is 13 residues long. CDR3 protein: CASSLTNTGELFF. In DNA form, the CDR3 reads TGCGCCAGCAGCCTCACGAACACCGGGGAGCTGTTTTTT.

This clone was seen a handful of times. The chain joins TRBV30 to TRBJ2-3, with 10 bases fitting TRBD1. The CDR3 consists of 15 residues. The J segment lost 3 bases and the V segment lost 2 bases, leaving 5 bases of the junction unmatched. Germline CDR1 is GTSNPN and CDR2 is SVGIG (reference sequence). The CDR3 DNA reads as TGTGCCTGGAGTCTTCTGGACAGGGGGACAGATACGCAGTATTTT. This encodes CAWSLLDRGTDTQYF.

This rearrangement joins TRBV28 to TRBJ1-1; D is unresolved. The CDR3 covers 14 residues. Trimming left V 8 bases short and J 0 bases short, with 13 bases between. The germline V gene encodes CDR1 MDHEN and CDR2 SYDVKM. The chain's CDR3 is CASPLHTVNTEAFF. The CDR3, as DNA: TGTGCCAGCCCCCTTCATACAGTGAACACTGAAGCTTTCTTT.

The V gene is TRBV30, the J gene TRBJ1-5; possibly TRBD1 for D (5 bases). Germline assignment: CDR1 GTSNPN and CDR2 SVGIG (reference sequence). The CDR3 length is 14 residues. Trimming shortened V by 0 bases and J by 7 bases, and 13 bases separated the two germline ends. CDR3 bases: TGTGCCTGGAGTGTATTTATGGGGCCCCAGCCCCAGCATTTT. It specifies CAWSVFMGPQPQHF.